This TCR beta chain was obtained from a study of Ad26.COV2.S vaccination and SARS-CoV-2 variants (dated by TCRdb to the early 2020s). With regard to the full study: Vaccine-arm donors came from COV1001, a multicentre, randomized, double-blind, placebo-controlled phase I-IIa trial of Ad26.COV2.S in healthy adults. Ad26.COV2.S was administered intramuscularly at 5 x 10^10 or 1 x 10^11 viral particles, either as a single shot or as two shots given 56 days apart. Sequencing of the TCRbeta repertoire served to evaluate the specificity and breadth of SARS-CoV-2-reactive T cell receptors following Ad26.COV2.S vaccination. The TCR-sequenced set comprised around 30 samples: around 20 Ad26.COV2.S vaccine recipients, 5 placebo recipients and 8 SARS-CoV-2 convalescent individuals. Participants in the trial were split at random into five groups of five each, receiving low-dose or high-dose Ad26.COV2.S once or twice, or else placebo on both occasions. Throughout the experiments and outcome assessment, investigators stayed blinded to trial group allocation. Points the paper makes about the study in general: Compared with placebo recipients, Ad26.COV2.S recipients showed higher spike-specific TCR breadth (P = 0.0014). It was noted by the authors that total T cell responses may have been underestimated by the TCR breadth and depth analyses. The study was not powered to compare responses between vaccine doses or regimens. Comparable non-spike TCR breadth was observed between vaccine and placebo recipients, consistent with only spike being contained in the vaccine. Substantial breadth of spike-specific CD8+ and CD4+ T cell responses was reported after vaccination.

The immunoSEQ Assay was the method used to sequence TCRbeta CDR3 regions. After extraction, genomic DNA underwent amplification by bias-controlled multiplex PCR, followed by high-throughput sequencing. The original pipeline was this. Collapsing and filtering of sequences were performed to quantify the absolute abundance of each unique TCRbeta CDR3 region. Usable DNA was measured by amplifying reference genes present in all nucleated cells, and TCRbeta template counts were normalized to that usable DNA to estimate T cell fraction. Repertoire TCRs were annotated as SARS-CoV-2-specific by exact matching of V gene, CDR3 amino acid sequence and J gene to a known reactive TCR set. MIRA supplied the reference SARS-CoV-2 TCR set, which was filtered for enrichment in COVID-19-positive ImmuneCODE repertoires so that public or cross-reactive TCRs were removed. Based on the MIRA antigens, annotated TCRs were further analysed at the level of specific ORF or position within ORF. Depth was the summed frequency of annotated unique rearrangements, while breadth was defined as annotated unique rearrangements over total unique productive rearrangements. Group comparisons of TCR breadth used two-sided Wilcoxon rank-sum tests. Imported from immuneACCESS, the table was reduced by TCRdb to in-frame sequences with V and J called. These copies leave out some clones; in studies compared against another copy, an unresolved V gene accounts for under half, and the cause of the remainder is not known. V and J calls and clone size are copied from that table; D and trimming were computed from the DNA. The sample has around 300,000 clones on record, approximately 90% of them singletons. The ten largest clones capture around 5% of the sample.

This clone was recorded once. The clone's antigen remains unknown. No much larger clone exists at a distance of one base, and base qualities are not known. This specimen's treatment or condition label, interpreted: about 20 received Ad26.COV2.S at low or high dose, single or two shots; several received placebo; per-sample allocation not given. Repertoires of vaccine and placebo recipients were sequenced from samples taken on day 63 after the first injection. In Cohort 1b, around 25 adults aged 18-55 years were enrolled at a single site in Boston, USA, between 29 July and 7 August 2020. Ad26.COV2.S was a replication-incompetent adenovirus type 26 vector that expressed a prefusion-stabilized SARS-CoV-2 spike protein derived from the original Wuhan strain. Source: peripheral blood, taken in a trial of Ad26.COV2.S vaccine versus placebo. The sequence was collected from a person between 18 and 59 years old who received the Ad26.COV2.S COVID-19 vaccine or a placebo.

The DNA is as follows: TGTGCCAGCAGCTTAACGGCAGCCACCGGGGAGCTGTTTTTT. Its coded protein is CASSLTAATGELFF. The rearranged segments are TRBV7-9 and TRBJ2-2; the D gene is unclear. Relative to germline, V is 2 bases shorter and J is 4 bases shorter, with 8 bases between their ends. Looking up the germline V gene (reference sequence) yields CDR1 SEHNR and CDR2 FQNEAQ. The CDR3 has 14 amino acids, counting the end cysteine and phenylalanine. Of all the DNA, just the CDR3 is kept, 42 bases in frame from base 1.